This T cell receptor beta chain was sequenced during a study of CD8 T cells in ankylosing spondylitis. Whole-study results and caveats: Prior literature has documented some motif variants in synovial fluid and blood from reactive arthritis. Seemingly distinctive of ankylosing spondylitis blood was a TCR beta motif formed by eight highly homologous variants. Clones linked to disease were reported to show significant enrichment in matched ankylosing spondylitis synovial fluid.

By quantitative 5'-RACE with molecular barcodes, the TCR beta libraries were made. MiXCR, run by TCRdb on the 5' RACE reads, gives a single entry per CDR3 protein. The sample lists approximately 220,000 distinct CDR3 sequences, roughly 25% occurring once. V was clipped by 6 bases and J by 8 bases; unmatched bases: 13. The length of the CDR3 is 17 residues. The germline V gene encodes CDR1 MDHEN and CDR2 SYDVKM. To note about this clonotype: The antigen remains undetermined.

Sequencing used blood, either unsorted or a sorted T cell fraction (not recorded which). The TCR originated in a male donor with ankylosing spondylitis or in good health (not recorded which). The V and J genes are TRBV28 and TRBJ2-1, with 13 bases lining up with TRBD2. In nucleotides, the CDR3 is TGTGCCAGCAGCCTAGGACTAGCGGGAGCATGGAAGGATGAGCAGTTCTTC. Its translation is CASSLGLAGAWKDEQFF.